This TCR beta chain was profiled in a study of PD-L1 blockade in urothelial cancer. Across the whole study: Blood drawn 3 weeks (second dose) and 6 weeks after treatment start was analyzed.

Synthetically made TCR analog templates were put into each PCR as spikes. The data were produced by immunoSEQ multiplex PCR, yet TCRdb's version contains in-frame clones alone and is incomplete. The sample carries around 63,000 clones, roughly 79% recorded once. The length of the CDR3 is 15 residues. From germline, CDR1 is MNHNS and CDR2 SASEGT. The ends lost 4 bases at V and 8 bases at J; junction bases unmatched: 12. This clone was counted only a few times. Described time point: pretreatment peripheral blood. Between 1 and 8 samples per patient were obtained, pretreatment and on-treatment. Material: PBMCs, obtained around atezolizumab (anti-PD-L1) treatment. The chain carries TRBV6-1 and TRBJ1-2; 8 nucleotides align to TRBD1. This TCR came from a man aged 70 or older with urothelial cancer. The CDR3 here is CASSGTFGTGGGYTF. CDR3 bases: TGTGCCAGCAGTGGGACCTTCGGGACAGGTGGGGGCTACACCTTC.